This T cell receptor beta chain stems from a study of OX40 agonist ivuxolimab in advanced cancers. Study-wide context: Ivuxolimab was an agonistic, fully human IgG2 monoclonal antibody directed against OX40 (CD134), a costimulatory receptor. Intravenous ivuxolimab was administered to patients every 2 weeks at six dose levels: 0.01, 0.1, 0.3, 1.5, 3 and 10 mg/kg. Among the 50 to 55 dose-escalation patients, around 20 had hepatocellular carcinoma, approximately 15 melanoma, 9 renal cell carcinoma and 9 head and neck cancer. In the dose-escalation cohort, 70% to 90% of patients were male, and the mean age was around 65 years with a range of roughly 20 to 79. Prior anti-PD-1, anti-PD-L1 or anti-CTLA-4 therapy was permitted, and 35% to 40% of dose-escalation patients had received checkpoint inhibitors. Partial responses occurred in three dose-escalation patients, of whom one had hepatocellular carcinoma and two had cutaneous melanoma. Peripheral TCRbeta sequencing aimed to test whether ivuxolimab altered TCR sequence diversity and caused clonal T-cell expansion. The paper reports the monotherapy dose-escalation portion (N = 52 patients) of the phase I ivuxolimab trial. What the work shows at the level of the full study, not this receptor alone: Low levels of normalized T-cell clonal expansion were also seen in some nonresponding patients. Partial responders in the 0.1-3.0 mg/kg groups had among the lowest normalized peripheral clonal expansion, especially among CD8+ T cells. At doses from 0.1 to 3.0 mg/kg, clonal expansion was seen in both CD4+ and CD8+ blood T cells between baseline and week 6. Antigen specificity was not determined for the clonally expanded peripheral T cells. After ivuxolimab, CD8+ T cells had more expanded clones than CD4+ T cells on average.

V loses 3 bases of germline sequence and J loses 5 bases, and the interval between the two ends is 10 bases. For CDR1 and CDR2, the germline V gene lists SNHLY and FYNNEI. Its CDR3 holds 13 amino acids, cysteine through phenylalanine. The read is trimmed to its CDR3 DNA, 39 bases read in frame from base 1. For this clone: It has no known antigen specificity. No base qualities exist here, and no much larger clone lies one base off it.

The trial excluded patients who had a history of autoimmune disease or were on systemic immunosuppression. In every dose cohort, peripheral blood was drawn for TCR sequencing at baseline, cycle 4 day 1, and cycle 7 day 1. Samples came from an open-label, multicenter, first-in-human phase I dose-escalation trial of ivuxolimab. Adults with locally advanced or metastatic melanoma, renal cell, hepatocellular, or head and neck squamous cell carcinoma were enrolled in the trial. CD4+ and CD8+ T cells were sorted separately from peripheral blood before TCR sequencing. For sequencing of the TCRbeta CDR3 region, genomic DNA was extracted from the sorted cells. The immunoSEQ Assay was used for sequencing of TCRbeta CDR3 regions. Not all clones reach the TCRdb copy of this immuneACCESS table, which keeps in-frame sequences only. Checked studies attribute under half of the gap to unresolved V genes and leave the rest unexplained. Present in this sample are roughly 19,000 clones, under 75% of which were seen just once. Of the sample, over 20% is held by the ten largest clones.

This clonotype was obtained from an adult with an advanced solid tumor such as melanoma, head and neck, liver or kidney cancer. Material: CD4+ or CD8+ T cells sorted from blood, obtained in a trial of the OX40 agonist ivuxolimab. Recombination joined TRBV2 with TRBJ1-2; there is no confident call for the D gene. The bases read TGTGCCAGCAGTGAGGCACAGTCATATGGCTACACCTTC. Its amino acids are CASSEAQSYGYTF.